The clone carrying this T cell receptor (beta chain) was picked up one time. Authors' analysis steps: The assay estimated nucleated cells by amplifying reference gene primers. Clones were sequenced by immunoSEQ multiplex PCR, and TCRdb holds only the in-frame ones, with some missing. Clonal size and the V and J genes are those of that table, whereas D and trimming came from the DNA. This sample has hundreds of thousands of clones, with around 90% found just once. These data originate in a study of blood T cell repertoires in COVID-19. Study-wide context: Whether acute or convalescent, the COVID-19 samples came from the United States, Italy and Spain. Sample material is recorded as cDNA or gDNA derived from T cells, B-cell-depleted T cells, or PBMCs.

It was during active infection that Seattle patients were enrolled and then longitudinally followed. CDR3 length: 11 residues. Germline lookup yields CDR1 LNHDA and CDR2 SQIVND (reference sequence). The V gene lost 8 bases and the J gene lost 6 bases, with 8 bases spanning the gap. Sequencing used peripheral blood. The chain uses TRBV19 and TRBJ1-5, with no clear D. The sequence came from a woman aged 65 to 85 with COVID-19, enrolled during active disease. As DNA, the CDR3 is TGTGCCAGTCGTCCGTCTCAGCCCCAGCATTTT. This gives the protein CASRPSQPQHF.